The 27 T cell receptor beta chains listed next were all sequenced from one sample in a study of a mutant IDH1 vaccine in newly diagnosed glioma. Method: immunoSEQ multiplex PCR; TCRdb's copy keeps in-frame clones and lacks some. This table has about 56,000 clones, more than 75% appearing once. Their antigens remain unidentified. Time point given: week 23, last vaccination. Each dose of the vaccine consisted of 300 ug of mutant IDH1 20-mer peptide, with topical imiquimod. The source was PBMCs, collected from a glioma patient whose treatment included an IDH1 peptide vaccine. The source of these receptors is a man aged 35-49 years with glioma.

Remarks on this clone: The conserved final phenylalanine or tryptophan is absent from the CDR3, which likely points to a read error. The limits of the CDR3 on the DNA are not certain, so only TCRdb's listed CDR3 is given. The rearrangement joins TRBV7-2 to TRBJ2-7; the table's D gene call, TRBD2, was not cross checked with the DNA. The CDR3 length equals 15 residues, ends included. Looked up from germline, CDR1 is SGHTA and CDR2 is FQGNSA. This CDR3 is CASSLGPLAGEPRSL.

The chain carries TRBV7-3 and TRBJ1-1; D is unclear. Trimming removed 6 bases from V and 11 bases from J, with 22 bases in between. CDR3 length: 14 residues. CDR1 SGHTA and CDR2 FQGTGA come from the germline V gene. The chain's CDR3 is CASRIPSRTSEAFF. CDR3 coding DNA: TGTGCCAGCAGGATCCCCAGCAGGACTTCGGAGGCTTTCTTT.

The J gene is TRBJ2-6, the V gene TRBV6-5; D remains ambiguous. CDR3 size: 16 residues. V was cut by 3 bases and J by 0 bases, with 9 bases left in between. Germline values: CDR1 MNHEY, CDR2 SVGAGI. This chain's CDR3 is CASSYIWDSGANVLTF. CDR3 nucleotide sequence: TGTGCCAGCAGTTATATCTGGGACTCTGGGGCCAACGTCCTGACTTTC.

The rearrangement joins TRBV7-2 to TRBJ1-1, with TRBD1 matching 8 bases. The CDR3 is made up of 17 amino acids. Germline V gene data show CDR1 as SGHTA and CDR2 as FQGNSA. With V trimmed by 5 bases and J by 7 bases, 18 bases remained unmatched. CDR3 DNA sequence: TGTGCCAGCAGCAGTTCGCAGGGGGCTTGGTTTGCGATTGAAGCTTTCTTT. It specifies CASSSSQGAWFAIEAFF.

This clone was seen just once. The chain recombines TRBV9 with TRBJ1-1, with a weak D call TRBD1 (6 bases). The length of the CDR3 is 13 residues. Between the trimmed V and J ends, which lost 0 bases and 6 bases, there was a span of 9 bases. Germline lookup yields CDR1 SGDLS and CDR2 YYNGEE. CDR3 nucleotides: TGTGCCAGCAGCGTAGCTCGACAGGCTGAAGCTTTCTTT. It encodes CASSVARQAEAFF.

In its sample, this clone was seen once. The chain joins TRBV18 to TRBJ2-2, with D possibly TRBD2 on 6 matching bases. CDR1 and CDR2 from the germline V gene are KGHSH and LQKENI. The V end lost 10 bases, the J end lost 0 bases, and 18 bases lay between the germline ends. This CDR3 is 16 amino acids long. DNA of the CDR3: TGTGCCACCTACTCGGGGGAATCCGCGAACACCGGGGAGCTGTTTTTT. Protein product: CATYSGESANTGELFF. The whole variable domain, filled in from reference TRBV18 and TRBJ2-2, reads NAGVMQNPRHLVRRRGQEARLRCSPMKGHSHVYWYRQLPEEGLKFMVYLQKENIIDESGMPKERFSAEFPKEGPSILRIQQVVRGDSAAYFCATYSGESANTGELFFGEGSRLTVL.

The rearrangement uses TRBV5-4 and TRBJ2-3; D remains unclear. V gave up 4 bases and J gave up 2 bases, with 14 bases separating them. The CDR3 has 15 residues. Looked up from germline, CDR1 is SGHNT and CDR2 is YYREEE (reference sequence). DNA for the CDR3: TGTGCCAGCAGCCCTCCTAGGGCAGACACAGATACGCAGTATTTT. Protein sequence: CASSPPRADTDTQYF.

The V gene is TRBV9, the J gene TRBJ2-6; D not certain. This CDR3 is 13 amino acids long. V was clipped by 0 bases and J by 4 bases, with 2 bases between them. Germline CDR1 and CDR2: SGDLS and YYNGEE. The CDR3 sequence: CASSVVGANVLTF. The DNA of the CDR3 is TGTGCCAGCAGCGTAGTGGGGGCCAACGTCCTGACTTTC. The variable domain in full, completed from reference TRBV9 and TRBJ2-6, reads DSGVTQTPKHLITATGQRVTLRCSPRSGDLSVYWYQQSLDQGLQFLIQYYNGEERAKGNILERFSAQQFPDLHSELNLSSLELGDSALYFCASSVVGANVLTFGAGSRLTVL.

The chain is built from TRBV27 and TRBJ1-4, with D possibly matching TRBD1 (6 bases). The CDR3 is 14 residues long. V gave up 4 bases and J gave up 5 bases, with 11 bases separating them. From germline, CDR1 is MNHEY and CDR2 SMNVEV (reference sequence). The DNA for the CDR3 is TGTGCCAGCAGTTCCAACAGGGTGAATGAAAAACTGTTTTTT. This translates into CASSSNRVNEKLFF.

The gene calls are TRBV15 and TRBJ2-6; 7 bases agree with TRBD2. CDR3 length: 18 amino acids. V was clipped by 5 bases and J by 0 bases; unmatched bases: 10. The V gene's germline CDR1 is LNHNV and CDR2 YYDKDF (reference sequence). The CDR3 DNA follows: TGTGCCACCAGCTCCTTTGAGCGGGGCCCCTCTGGGGCCAACGTCCTGACTTTC. Its protein product is CATSSFERGPSGANVLTF. The full variable domain, completed using reference TRBV15 and TRBJ2-6, is DAMVIQNPRYQVTQFGKPVTLSCSQTLNHNVMYWYQQKSSQAPKLLFHYYDKDFNNEADTPDNFQSRRPNTSFCFLDIRSPGLGDTAMYLCATSSFERGPSGANVLTFGAGSRLTVL.

V is TRBV6-6 and J is TRBJ1-1; TRBD1 matches 8 bases. This CDR3 has 15 residues. J was trimmed by 3 bases and V by 2 bases; bases with no gene match: 5. Germline CDR1 reads MNHNY; CDR2 reads SVGAGI (reference sequence). The CDR3 loop is CASSYQDRAYTEAFF. CDR3 sequence (DNA): TGTGCCAGCAGTTACCAGGACAGGGCATACACTGAAGCTTTCTTT.

The chain employs TRBV7-3 and TRBJ2-7, with 9 bases aligning to TRBD1. The junction had 10 bases not matched to a gene; V was cut back by 5 bases and J by 2 bases. The CDR3 spans 16 residues. CDR1 SGHTA and CDR2 FQGTGA come from the germline V gene. CDR3 residues: CASSTIGGTGTYEQYF. CDR3 DNA sequence: TGTGCCAGCAGCACGATTGGGGGGACAGGGACCTACGAGCAGTACTTC.

Here the CDR3 DNA reads TGCGCCAGCAGACATACTAGCGGAGAGTCCTACAATGAGCAGTTCTTC. It is translated as CASRHTSGESYNEQFF. The chain links TRBV10-1 to TRBJ2-1; TRBD2 matches 8 bases. This CDR3 contains 16 residues. From germline, CDR1 is WNHNN and CDR2 SYGVQD (reference sequence). V lost 6 bases to trimming and J lost 1 base; unmatched junction nucleotides: 8.

The chain links TRBV5-1 to TRBJ2-7; perhaps TRBD1 as D (8 bases). The CDR3 is 19 residues long. Germline CDR1 SGHRS, CDR2 YFSETQ. V lost 0 bases to trimming and J lost 0 bases, with 22 bases between them. The CDR3 is CASSLGGGAPGQASYEQYF. Written as DNA, the CDR3 is TGCGCCAGCAGCTTGGGTGGGGGGGCTCCGGGACAGGCCTCCTACGAGCAGTACTTC.

V gene TRBV19 combines with J gene TRBJ1-5; D not resolved. Germline V gene sequence: CDR1 LNHDA, CDR2 SQIVND (reference sequence). The CDR3 is 14 amino acids. Trimming took off 6 bases at V and 0 bases at J, with 9 bases between the two ends. DNA of the CDR3: TGTGCCAGTAGCAGAGAAAATAGCAATCAGCCCCAGCATTTT. It is translated as CASSRENSNQPQHF.

Here the CDR3 DNA reads TGTGCCAGCAGCGCCGCTGACGAGCAGTACTTC. It yields the protein CASSAADEQYF. The chain has TRBV5-6 and TRBJ2-7, with D unresolved. The ends were cut back, 4 bases at V and 5 bases at J, with 7 bases in the middle. Germline V CDR1 and CDR2: SGHDT, YYEEEE. There are 11 residues in the CDR3.

This clone was counted once. This chain connects TRBV4-2 to TRBJ2-2; D call uncertain. Trimming removed 1 base from V and 1 base from J, with 10 bases in between. Germline assignment: CDR1 LGHNA and CDR2 YNFKEQ. The CDR3 covers 16 residues. CDR3 amino acids: CASSQVSSENTGELFF. The CDR3 DNA follows: TGTGCCAGCAGCCAAGTATCGTCGGAGAACACCGGGGAGCTGTTTTTT.

The genes are TRBV6-1 and TRBJ2-1; TRBD1 agrees at 9 bases. The CDR3 extends over 15 amino acids. Germline values: CDR1 MNHNS, CDR2 SASEGT. Germline trimming cut 5 bases from V and 3 bases from J; bases unmatched to any gene: 5. CDR3 bases: TGTGCCAGCAGTTTGGGACAGGGTAGCTACAATGAGCAGTTCTTC. Translating it yields CASSLGQGSYNEQFF.

The chain employs TRBV5-1 and TRBJ2-5; D gene uncertain. V shed 5 bases and J shed 0 bases, with 5 bases lying between them. The CDR3 length is 12 residues. Germline V gives CDR1 SGHRS, CDR2 YFSETQ. This CDR3 reads CASRRNQETQYF. The DNA of the CDR3 is TGCGCCAGCAGAAGGAACCAAGAGACCCAGTACTTC.

This chain joins TRBV7-9 and TRBJ2-7, with TRBD1 identical over 8 bases. The CDR3 runs 14 residues. CDR1 and CDR2 from the germline V gene are SEHNR and FQNEAQ (reference sequence). V was clipped by 4 bases and J by 5 bases; unmatched bases: 7. The CDR3 reads CASSSDRGGDEQYF. As DNA, the CDR3 is TGTGCCAGCAGCTCAGACAGGGGCGGGGACGAGCAGTACTTC.

The rearrangement links TRBV4-3 to TRBJ2-5, with TRBD2 identical over 8 bases. The germline CDR1 and CDR2 sequences are LGHNA and YSLEER. J gave up 7 bases and V 2 bases, and 12 bases lay outside the gene matches. There are 16 residues in the CDR3. The CDR3 bases are TGCGCCAGCAGCCAAACTACGACTAGCGCCGCTAGGACCCAGTACTTC. Residues: CASSQTTTSAARTQYF.

The chain is built from TRBV5-1 and TRBJ2-2; D is undetermined. In germline, CDR1 is SGHRS, CDR2 YFSETQ. The CDR3 loop spans 14 amino acids. V lost 0 bases, J lost 6 bases, and 9 bases lay in between. CDR3 DNA: TGCGCCAGCAGCTTGGAGGGATGGGCCGGGGAGCTGTTTTTT. Amino acids: CASSLEGWAGELFF.

The chain carries TRBV7-8 and TRBJ2-7; 12 positions agree with TRBD2. Germline V gene lookup returns CDR1 SGHVS and CDR2 FQNEAQ. Trimming removed 2 bases from V and 1 base from J; junction bases left unmatched: 6. The CDR3 is 17 residues long. The CDR3 sequence: CASSLTLGLAGSYEQYF. The CDR3 DNA reads TGTGCCAGCAGCTTAACTCTCGGACTAGCGGGGTCCTACGAGCAGTACTTC.

The chain couples TRBV5-6 to TRBJ2-7; perhaps TRBD2 as D (5 bases). Trimming removed 5 bases at V and 7 bases at J, with 10 bases between. The CDR3 sequence is 11 residues long. CDR1 is SGHDT, CDR2 YYEEEE, per germline. The CDR3 protein is CASSSTREQYF. DNA for the CDR3: TGTGCCAGCAGTTCTACTAGGGAGCAGTACTTC.

The rearrangement uses TRBV2 and TRBJ2-3, with no clear D. From germline, CDR1 is SNHLY and CDR2 FYNNEI. The CDR3 length is 11 residues. The V gene lost 5 bases and the J gene lost 2 bases, with 2 bases spanning the gap. CDR3 in amino acids: CASSNTDTQYF. In nucleotides, the CDR3 is TGTGCCAGCAGTAACACAGATACGCAGTATTTT.

The V and J genes are TRBV19 and TRBJ1-4; 8 nucleotides line up with TRBD1. CDR3 length equals 14 residues. Germline values: CDR1 LNHDA, CDR2 SQIVND (reference sequence). V lost 4 bases and J lost 8; bases outside the gene matches: 6. CDR3 bases: TGTGCCAGTAGTAAGGACAGGGATAAGGAAAAACTGTTTTTT. Its translation: CASSKDRDKEKLFF.

The chain carries TRBV14 and TRBJ2-1, with 7 positions matching TRBD2. V lost 4 bases, J lost 4 bases, and 7 bases stayed unmatched. The CDR3 extends over 15 amino acids. Germline CDR1 reads SGHDN; CDR2 reads FVKESK. The DNA of the CDR3 is TGTGCCAGCAGCCCCCGGACTAGTTCGTACAATGAGCAGTTCTTC. It translates to CASSPRTSSYNEQFF. The full variable domain, in which reference TRBV14 and TRBJ2-1 provide the parts outside the CDR3, is EAGVTQFPSHSVIEKGQTVTLRCDPISGHDNLYWYRRVMGKEIKFLLHFVKESKQDESGMPNNRFLAERTGGTYSTLKVQPAELEDSGVYFCASSPRTSSYNEQFFGPGTRLTVL.